The TCR beta chain under discussion was sequenced for a study of blood T cells in healthy people across ages. Study-wide results and limits: Correlation between TCR beta diversity and naive T cell percentage was strong. Naive CD4+ cells and diversity were both higher in long-lived donors than in aged donors.

This CDR3 is 15 amino acids long. Between the trimmed V and J ends, which lost 4 bases and 0 bases, there was a span of 13 bases. Germline V gene sequence: CDR1 SGDLS, CDR2 YYNGEE. About 10 milliliters of peripheral blood were drawn from each donor into EDTA-treated tubes. A second PCR, run for roughly 6 to 11 cycles, used a sample-barcoded 5' primer plus a J-beta primer mix. TCRdb passed the 5' RACE reads through MiXCR, listing each CDR3 protein once. The repertoire holds almost 1 million distinct CDR3 sequences, with just over 50% as singletons. Remarks on this clonotype: Its antigen is as yet unknown.

The receptor was isolated from a woman aged 60-70 years in good health. The sample was blood. J is TRBJ1-2 and V is TRBV9; D is undetermined. Here the CDR3 reads CASSPREGPNYGYTF. The DNA for the CDR3 is TGTGCCAGCAGCCCGAGGGAGGGTCCTAACTATGGCTACACCTTC.